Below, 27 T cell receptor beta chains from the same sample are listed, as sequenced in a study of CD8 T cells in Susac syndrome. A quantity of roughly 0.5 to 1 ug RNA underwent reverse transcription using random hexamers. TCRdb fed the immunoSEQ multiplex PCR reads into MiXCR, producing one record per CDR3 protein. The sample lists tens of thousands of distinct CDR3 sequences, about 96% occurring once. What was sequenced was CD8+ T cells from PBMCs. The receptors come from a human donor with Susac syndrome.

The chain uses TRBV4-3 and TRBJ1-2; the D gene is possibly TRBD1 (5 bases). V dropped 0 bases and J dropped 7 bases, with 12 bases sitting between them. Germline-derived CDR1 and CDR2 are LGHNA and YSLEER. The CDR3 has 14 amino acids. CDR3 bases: TGCGCCAGCAGCCAAGATCGCAGGGATTCTGGCTACACCTTC. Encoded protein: CASSQDRRDSGYTF.

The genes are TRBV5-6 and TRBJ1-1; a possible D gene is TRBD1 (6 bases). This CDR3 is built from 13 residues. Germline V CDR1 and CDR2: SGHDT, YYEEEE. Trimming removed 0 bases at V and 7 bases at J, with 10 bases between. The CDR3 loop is CASSLVTGNEAFF. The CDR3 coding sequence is TGTGCCAGCAGCTTGGTGACAGGCAATGAAGCTTTCTTT. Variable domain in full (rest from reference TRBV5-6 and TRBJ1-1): DAGVTQSPTHLIKTRGQQVTLRCSPKSGHDTVSWYQQALGQGPQFIFQYYEEEERQRGNFPDRFSGHQFPNYSSELNVNALLLGDSALYLCASSLVTGNEAFFGQGTRLTVV.

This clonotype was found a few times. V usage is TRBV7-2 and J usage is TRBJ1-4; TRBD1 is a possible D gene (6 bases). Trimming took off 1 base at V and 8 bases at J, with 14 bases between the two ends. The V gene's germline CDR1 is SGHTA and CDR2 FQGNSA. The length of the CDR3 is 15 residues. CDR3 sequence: CASSLEGQGNEKLFF. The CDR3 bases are TGTGCCAGCAGCTTAGAGGGGCAGGGGAACGAAAAACTGTTTTTT.

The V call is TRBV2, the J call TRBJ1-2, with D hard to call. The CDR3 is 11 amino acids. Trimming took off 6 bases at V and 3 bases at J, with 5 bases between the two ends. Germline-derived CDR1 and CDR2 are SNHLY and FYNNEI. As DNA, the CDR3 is TGTGCCAGCAGGAGTGACTATGGCTACACCTTC. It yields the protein CASRSDYGYTF.

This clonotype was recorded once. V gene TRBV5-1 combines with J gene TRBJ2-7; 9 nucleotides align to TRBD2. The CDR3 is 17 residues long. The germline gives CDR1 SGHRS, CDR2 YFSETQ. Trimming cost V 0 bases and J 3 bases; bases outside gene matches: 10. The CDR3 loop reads CASSLGRGGGGDYEQYF. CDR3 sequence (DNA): TGCGCCAGCAGCTTGGGGCGGGGGGGCGGAGGAGACTACGAGCAGTACTTC.

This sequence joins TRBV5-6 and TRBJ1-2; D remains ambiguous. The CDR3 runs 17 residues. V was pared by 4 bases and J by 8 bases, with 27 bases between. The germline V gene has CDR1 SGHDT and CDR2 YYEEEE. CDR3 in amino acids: CASSRGAGAPYRGGYTF. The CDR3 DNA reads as TGTGCCAGCAGCCGAGGAGCAGGCGCCCCTTATCGAGGCGGCTACACCTTC.

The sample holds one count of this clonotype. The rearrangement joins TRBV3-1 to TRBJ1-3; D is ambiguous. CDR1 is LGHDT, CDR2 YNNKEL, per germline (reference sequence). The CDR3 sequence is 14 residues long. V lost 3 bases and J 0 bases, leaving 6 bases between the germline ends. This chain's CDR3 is CASSQLNSGNTIYF. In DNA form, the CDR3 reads TGTGCCAGCAGCCAGCTGAACTCTGGAAACACCATATATTTT.

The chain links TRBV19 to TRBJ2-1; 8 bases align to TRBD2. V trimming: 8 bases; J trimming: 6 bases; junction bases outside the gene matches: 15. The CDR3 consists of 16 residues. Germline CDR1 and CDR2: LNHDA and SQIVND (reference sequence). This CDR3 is CASGVQGPRGGNEQFF. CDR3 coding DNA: TGTGCCAGTGGGGTCCAGGGACCCCGGGGGGGCAATGAGCAGTTCTTC.

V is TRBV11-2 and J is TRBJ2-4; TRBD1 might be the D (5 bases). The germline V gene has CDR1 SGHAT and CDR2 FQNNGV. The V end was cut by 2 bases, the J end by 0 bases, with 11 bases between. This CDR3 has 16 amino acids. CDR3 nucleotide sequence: TGTGCCAGCAGCTTACCCACAGGTCTAGCCAAAAACATTCAGTACTTC. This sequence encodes CASSLPTGLAKNIQYF.

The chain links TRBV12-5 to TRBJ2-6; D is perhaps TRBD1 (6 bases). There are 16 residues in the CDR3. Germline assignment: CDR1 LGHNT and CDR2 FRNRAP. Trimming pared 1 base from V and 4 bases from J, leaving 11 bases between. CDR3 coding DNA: TGTGCTAGTGGTTTGGGGGGGCTAGCCGGGGCCAACGTCCTGACTTTC. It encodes CASGLGGLAGANVLTF. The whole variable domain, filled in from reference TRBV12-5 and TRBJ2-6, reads DARVTQTPRHKVTEMGQEVTMRCQPILGHNTVFWYRQTMMQGLELLAYFRNRAPLDDSGMPKDRFSAEMPDATLATLKIQPSEPRDSAVYFCASGLGGLAGANVLTFGAGSRLTVL.

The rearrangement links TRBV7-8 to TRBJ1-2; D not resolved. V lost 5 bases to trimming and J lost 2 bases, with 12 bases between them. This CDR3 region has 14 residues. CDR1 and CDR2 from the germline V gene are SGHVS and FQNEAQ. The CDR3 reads CASSHGEVNYGYTF. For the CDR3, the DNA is TGTGCCAGCAGCCACGGTGAAGTCAACTATGGCTACACCTTC.

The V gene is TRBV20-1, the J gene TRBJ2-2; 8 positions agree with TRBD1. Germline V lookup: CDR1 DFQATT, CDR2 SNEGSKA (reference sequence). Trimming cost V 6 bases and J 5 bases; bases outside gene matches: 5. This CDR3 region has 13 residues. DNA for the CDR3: TGCAGTGCACGGACAGGGAGGACCGGGGAGCTGTTTTTT. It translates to CSARTGRTGELFF.

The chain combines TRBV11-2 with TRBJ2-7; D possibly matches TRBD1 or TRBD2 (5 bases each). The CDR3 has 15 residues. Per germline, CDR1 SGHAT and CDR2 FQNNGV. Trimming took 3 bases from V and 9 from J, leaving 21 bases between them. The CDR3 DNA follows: TGTGCCAGCAGCTTCTCCAGGGACGGGGAGACGTCGCAGTACTTC. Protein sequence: CASSFSRDGETSQYF.

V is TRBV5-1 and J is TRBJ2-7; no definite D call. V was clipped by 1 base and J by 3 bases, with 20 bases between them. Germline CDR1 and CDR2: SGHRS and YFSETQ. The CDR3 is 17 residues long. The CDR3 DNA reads TGCGCCAGCAGCTTGCTCCCTGCAGAGGATACGAACTACGAGCAGTACTTC. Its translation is CASSLLPAEDTNYEQYF. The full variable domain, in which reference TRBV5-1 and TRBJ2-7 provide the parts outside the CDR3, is KAGVTQTPRYLIKTRGQQVTLSCSPISGHRSVSWYQQTPGQGLQFLFEYFSETQRNKGNFPGRFSGRQFSNSRSEMNVSTLELGDSALYLCASSLLPAEDTNYEQYFGPGTRLTVT.

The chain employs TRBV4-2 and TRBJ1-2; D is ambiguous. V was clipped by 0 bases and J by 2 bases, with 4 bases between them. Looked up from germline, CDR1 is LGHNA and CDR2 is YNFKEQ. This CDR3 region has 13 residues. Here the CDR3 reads CASSQESNYGYTF. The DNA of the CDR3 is TGTGCCAGCAGCCAAGAGTCAAACTATGGCTACACCTTC.

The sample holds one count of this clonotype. Here the CDR3 DNA reads TGTGCCAGCAGCTTAGGACTCCCACCCGCCAATGAGCAGTTCTTC. It is translated as CASSLGLPPANEQFF. This rearrangement joins TRBV7-3 to TRBJ2-1, with D possibly TRBD2 on 5 matching bases. With 2 bases removed from V and 6 bases from J, the gap between germline ends came to 14 bases. The CDR3 consists of 15 residues. Germline V gene data show CDR1 as SGHTA and CDR2 as FQGTGA.

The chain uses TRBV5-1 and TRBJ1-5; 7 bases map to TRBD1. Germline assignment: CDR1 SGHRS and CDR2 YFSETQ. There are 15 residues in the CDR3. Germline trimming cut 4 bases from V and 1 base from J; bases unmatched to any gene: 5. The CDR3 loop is CASSPGGGSNQPQHF. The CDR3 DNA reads TGCGCCAGCAGCCCAGGGGGTGGGAGCAATCAGCCCCAGCATTTT.

The CDR3 here is CASSDRHPPQPQHF. CDR3 DNA: TGTGCCAGCAGTGACAGACATCCTCCTCAGCCCCAGCATTTT. The chain uses TRBV2 and TRBJ1-5; D is unresolved. The germline V gene encodes CDR1 SNHLY and CDR2 FYNNEI. CDR3 size: 14 residues. V lost 3 bases, J lost 6 bases, and 12 bases lay in between.

DNA of the CDR3: TGCAGTGCTGGCGGAGAAAGCTCCTACGAGCAGTACTTC. This sequence encodes CSAGGESSYEQYF. This chain uses TRBV20-1 with TRBJ2-7, with unresolved D. Trimming took off 5 bases at V and 0 bases at J, with 11 bases between the two ends. CDR1 and CDR2 from the germline V gene are DFQATT and SNEGSKA (reference sequence). This CDR3 has 13 residues.

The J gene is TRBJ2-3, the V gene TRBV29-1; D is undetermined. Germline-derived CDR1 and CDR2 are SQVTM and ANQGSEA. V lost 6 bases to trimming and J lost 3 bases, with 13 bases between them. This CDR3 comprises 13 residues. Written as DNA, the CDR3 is TGCAGCGTAGGGATAACGGAGACAGATACGCAGTATTTT. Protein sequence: CSVGITETDTQYF.

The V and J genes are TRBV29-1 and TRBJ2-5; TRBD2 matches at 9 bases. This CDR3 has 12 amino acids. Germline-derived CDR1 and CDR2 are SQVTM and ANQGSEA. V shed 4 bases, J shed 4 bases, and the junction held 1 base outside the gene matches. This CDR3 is CSVGSGGETQYF. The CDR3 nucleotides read TGCAGCGTTGGTAGCGGGGGAGAGACCCAGTACTTC.

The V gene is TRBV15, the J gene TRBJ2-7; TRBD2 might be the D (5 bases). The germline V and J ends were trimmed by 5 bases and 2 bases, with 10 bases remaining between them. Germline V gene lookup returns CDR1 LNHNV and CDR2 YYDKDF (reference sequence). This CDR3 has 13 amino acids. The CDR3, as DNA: TGTGCCACCAGCGGCAGGACTCCCTACGAGCAGTACTTC. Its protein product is CATSGRTPYEQYF.

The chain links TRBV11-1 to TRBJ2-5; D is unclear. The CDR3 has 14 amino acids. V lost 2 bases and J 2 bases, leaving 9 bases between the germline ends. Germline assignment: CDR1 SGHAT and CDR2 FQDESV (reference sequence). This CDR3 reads CASSLNGQQETQYF. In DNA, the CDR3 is TGTGCCAGCAGCTTAAACGGGCAGCAAGAGACCCAGTACTTC.

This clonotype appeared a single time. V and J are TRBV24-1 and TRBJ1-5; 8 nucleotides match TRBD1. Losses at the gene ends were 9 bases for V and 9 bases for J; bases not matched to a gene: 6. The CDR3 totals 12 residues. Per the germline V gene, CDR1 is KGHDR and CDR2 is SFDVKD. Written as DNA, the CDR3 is TGTGCCACCGGGACAGGAGTCAGGCCCCAGCATTTT. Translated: CATGTGVRPQHF.

Here the CDR3 DNA reads TGTGCCAGCAGCGTAGACATGCATAATTCACCCCTCCACTTT. The encoded protein is CASSVDMHNSPLHF. The genes are TRBV9 and TRBJ1-6; D gene unclear. Germline V gene data show CDR1 as SGDLS and CDR2 as YYNGEE. The V and J ends lost 0 bases and 5 bases respectively, with 6 bases between them. The CDR3 covers 14 residues.

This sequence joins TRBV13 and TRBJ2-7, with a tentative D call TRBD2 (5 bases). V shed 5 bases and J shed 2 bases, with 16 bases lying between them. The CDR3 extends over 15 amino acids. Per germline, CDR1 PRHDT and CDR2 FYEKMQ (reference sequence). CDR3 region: CASSGYRGMAYEQYF. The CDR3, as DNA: TGTGCCAGCAGCGGATACAGAGGGATGGCCTACGAGCAGTACTTC.

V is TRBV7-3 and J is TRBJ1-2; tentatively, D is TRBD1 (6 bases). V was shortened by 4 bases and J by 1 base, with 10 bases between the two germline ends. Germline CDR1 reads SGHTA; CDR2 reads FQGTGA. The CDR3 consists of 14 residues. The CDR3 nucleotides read TGTGCCAGCAGCTCGGACAGCAGTAACTATGGCTACACCTTC. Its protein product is CASSSDSSNYGYTF.